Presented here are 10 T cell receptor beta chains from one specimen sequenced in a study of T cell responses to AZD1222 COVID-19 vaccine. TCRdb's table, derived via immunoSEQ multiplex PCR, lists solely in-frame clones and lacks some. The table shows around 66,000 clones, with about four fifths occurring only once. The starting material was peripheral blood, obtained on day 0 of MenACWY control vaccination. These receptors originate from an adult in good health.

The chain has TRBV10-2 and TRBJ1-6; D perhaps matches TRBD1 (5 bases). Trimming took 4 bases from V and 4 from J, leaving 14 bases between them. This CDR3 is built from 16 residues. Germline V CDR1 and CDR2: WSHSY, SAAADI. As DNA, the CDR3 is TGCGCCAGCAGTGTCGGGGCTCAGGGATATAATTCACCCCTCCACTTT. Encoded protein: CASSVGAQGYNSPLHF.

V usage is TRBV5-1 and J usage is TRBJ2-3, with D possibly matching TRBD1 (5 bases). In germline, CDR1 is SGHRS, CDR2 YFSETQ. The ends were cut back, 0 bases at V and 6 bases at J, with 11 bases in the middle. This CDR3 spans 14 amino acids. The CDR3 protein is CASSLARVTDTQYF. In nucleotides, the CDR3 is TGCGCCAGCAGCTTGGCCAGGGTAACTGATACGCAGTATTTT.

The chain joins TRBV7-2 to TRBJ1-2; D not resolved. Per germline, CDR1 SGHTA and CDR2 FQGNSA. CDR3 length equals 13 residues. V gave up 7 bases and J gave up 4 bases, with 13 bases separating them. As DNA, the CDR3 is TGTGCCAGCACTTTTGAGGGATTCTATGGCTACACCTTC. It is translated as CASTFEGFYGYTF.

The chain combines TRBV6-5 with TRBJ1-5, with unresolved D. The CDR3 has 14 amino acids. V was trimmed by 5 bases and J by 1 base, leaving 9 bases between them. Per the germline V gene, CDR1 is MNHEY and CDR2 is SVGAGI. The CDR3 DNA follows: TGTGCCAGCAGTACTTCTGGGAGCAATCAGCCCCAGCATTTT. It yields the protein CASSTSGSNQPQHF.

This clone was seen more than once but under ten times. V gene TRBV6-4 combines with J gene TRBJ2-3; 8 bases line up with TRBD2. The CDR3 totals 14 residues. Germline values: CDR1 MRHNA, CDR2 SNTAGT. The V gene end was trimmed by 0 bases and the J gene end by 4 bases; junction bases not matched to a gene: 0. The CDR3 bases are TGTGCCAGCAGTGACTCTAGCGGGGCAGATACGCAGTATTTT. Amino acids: CASSDSSGADTQYF.

CDR3 amino acids: CASSLVGILQRDTGELFF. CDR3 bases: TGTGCCAGCAGCTTAGTAGGGATCCTCCAGAGAGACACCGGGGAGCTGTTTTTT. V gene TRBV7-2 combines with J gene TRBJ2-2; D is unresolved. The CDR3 contains 18 residues. Trimming shortened V by 1 base and J by 3 bases, and 18 bases separated the two germline ends. The germline V gene encodes CDR1 SGHTA and CDR2 FQGNSA.

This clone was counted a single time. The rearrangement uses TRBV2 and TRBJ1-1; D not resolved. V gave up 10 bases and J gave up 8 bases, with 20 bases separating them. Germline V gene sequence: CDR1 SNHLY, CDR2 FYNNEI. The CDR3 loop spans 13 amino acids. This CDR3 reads CATHSLEVREAFF. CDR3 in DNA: TGTGCCACCCACTCCCTGGAGGTCAGAGAAGCTTTCTTT.

This CDR3 reads CASSSPGTGFGPQHF. Here the CDR3 DNA reads TGTGCCAGCAGCAGTCCCGGGACAGGGTTTGGACCCCAGCATTTT. The chain is built from TRBV28 and TRBJ1-5, with 9 bases identical to TRBD1. Germline CDR1 reads MDHEN; CDR2 reads SYDVKM. The CDR3 totals 15 residues. Unmatched junction bases numbered 13, after V lost 6 bases and J lost 10 bases.

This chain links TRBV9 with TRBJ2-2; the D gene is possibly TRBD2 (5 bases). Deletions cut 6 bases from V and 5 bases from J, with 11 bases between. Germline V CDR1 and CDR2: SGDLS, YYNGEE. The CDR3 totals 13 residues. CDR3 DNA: TGTGCCAGCACCCCCAGAGGGACCGGGGAGCTGTTTTTT. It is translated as CASTPRGTGELFF.

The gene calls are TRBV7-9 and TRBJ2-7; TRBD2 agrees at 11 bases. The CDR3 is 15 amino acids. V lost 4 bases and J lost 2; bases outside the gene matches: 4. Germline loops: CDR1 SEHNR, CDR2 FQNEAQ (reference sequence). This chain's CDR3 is CASSSTSGGTYEQYF. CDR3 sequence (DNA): TGTGCCAGCAGCTCTACTAGCGGGGGTACCTACGAGCAGTACTTC.